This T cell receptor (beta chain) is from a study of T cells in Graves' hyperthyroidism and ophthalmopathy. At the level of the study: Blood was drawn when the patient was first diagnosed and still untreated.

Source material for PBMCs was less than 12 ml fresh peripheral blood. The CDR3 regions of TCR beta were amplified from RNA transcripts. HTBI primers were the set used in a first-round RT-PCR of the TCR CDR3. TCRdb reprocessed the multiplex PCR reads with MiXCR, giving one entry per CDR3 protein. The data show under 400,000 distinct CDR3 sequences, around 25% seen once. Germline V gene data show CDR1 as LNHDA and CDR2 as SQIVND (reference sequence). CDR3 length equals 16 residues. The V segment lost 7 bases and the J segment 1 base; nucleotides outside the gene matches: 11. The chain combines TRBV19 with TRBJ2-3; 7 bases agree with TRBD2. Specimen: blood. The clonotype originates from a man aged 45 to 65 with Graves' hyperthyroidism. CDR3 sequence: CASTDTGGTGTDTQYF. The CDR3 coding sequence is TGTGCCAGTACCGATACGGGAGGAACTGGCACAGATACGCAGTATTTT. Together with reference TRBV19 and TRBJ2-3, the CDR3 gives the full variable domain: DGGITQSPKYLFRKEGQNVTLSCEQNLNHDAMYWYRQDPGQGLRLIYYSQIVNDFQKGDIAEGYSVSREKKESFPLTVTSAQKNPTAFYLCASTDTGGTGTDTQYFGPGTRLTVL.